This T cell receptor (beta chain) was sequenced for a study of CD8+CD57+ T cells in acquired aplastic anemia. Whoever was chosen for sequencing had shown CD8+CD57+ cell expansion by flow cytometry. Using genomic DNA as the template, TCR beta VDJ and CDR3 profiling was carried out. TCRdb re-analysed the reads in MiXCR, keeping a single row per CDR3 protein. The sample includes under 350,000 distinct CDR3 sequences, 45% to 65% of them seen just once. This TCR was recovered from a human donor with aplastic anemia. The sequencing sample was made of sorted CD4+, CD8+, or CD8+CD57+ T cells (not recorded which) from PBMCs.

CDR3 amino acids: CASSVAGGGYTDTQYF. The CDR3 DNA sequence: TGTGCCAGCAGCGTGGCCGGGGGTGGCTACACAGATACGCAGTATTTT. V usage is TRBV7-8 and J usage is TRBJ2-3; D possibly corresponds to TRBD2 (6 bases). CDR3 length: 16 amino acids. V was cut by 5 bases and J by 2 bases, with 17 bases left in between. CDR1 is SGHVS, CDR2 FQNEAQ, per germline.